This T cell receptor beta chain was sequenced during a study of Graves' ophthalmopathy and Graves' hyperthyroidism. On this clonotype: Its antigen remains unknown.

RNA transcripts served as template for amplifying TCR beta CDR3 sequences. An opening RT-PCR round employed HTBI primers and preceded a second-round multiplex PCR. MiXCR was run by TCRdb on the multiplex PCR reads, yielding one entry per CDR3 protein. The repertoire has about 400,000 distinct CDR3 sequences, about 18% of them found once; the top ten carry 1.6%. Study findings and constraints: Forecasting of ophthalmopathy progression by the model achieved around 71% sensitivity and 72.22% specificity. Clonotypes were expanded in thyroid at above 0.001 frequency, and most also appeared in blood.

The receptor was isolated from a woman younger than 30 with Graves' ophthalmopathy. The sample consisted of peripheral blood.

As DNA, the CDR3 is TGTGCCAGCAGCTCCTACAGGGGCCAGCCCCAGCATTTT. Translation: CASSSYRGQPQHF. The genes are TRBV7-2 and TRBJ1-5, with 7 bases matching TRBD1. The V gene end was trimmed by 4 bases and the J gene end by 7 bases; junction bases not matched to a gene: 4. There are 13 residues in the CDR3. Germline V lookup: CDR1 SGHTA, CDR2 FQGNSA.